The source of this T cell receptor (beta chain) is a study of neurological immune-mediated disorders. The study built sorted libraries from around 1 million CD4+ or CD8+ T cells. Study conclusions and caveats: Across subjects, no CDR3 amino acid sequence appeared in expanded clones of more than one subject, a finding that suggested private repertoires in all groups.

As for the cDNA, it was generated by 5'RACE with 10-nucleotide random UMIs. A single record per CDR3 protein comes from TCRdb applying MiXCR to the 5' RACE reads. This table has fewer than 20,000 distinct CDR3 sequences, about 10% appearing once. This clonotype was found many times. Its antigen remains unknown. The sequence came from a woman aged 50 to 65 in good health. The specimen sequenced was CD8+ T cells from blood.

The CDR3 DNA follows: TGCGCCAGCAGCTCGGACAGGGTCACAGATACGCAGTATTTT. Its protein is CASSSDRVTDTQYF. The chain couples TRBV5-1 to TRBJ2-3, with 8 nucleotides matching TRBD1. The CDR3 runs to 14 residues. CDR1 and CDR2 (germline): SGHRS, YFSETQ. With V trimmed by 3 bases and J by 2 bases, 2 bases remained unmatched.